The sequence of this T cell receptor beta chain was determined in a study of monozygotic twins with inflammatory bowel disease. Study-wide findings and caveats: Using the inverse Simpson index, IBD patients had lower TCRbeta diversity than healthy co-twins.

The V gene's germline CDR1 is MNHEY and CDR2 SMNVEV (reference sequence). The CDR3 is made up of 12 amino acids. Concerning this clonotype: The target antigen is unknown.

Each TCR library used about 3,600 ng of total RNA. TCRdb re-called the 5' RACE reads and shows each CDR3 protein once, DNA omitted. The sample table includes around 410,000 distinct CDR3 sequences. The clonotype comes from a human donor with ulcerative colitis or Crohn's disease, or a healthy co-twin of an affected twin (not recorded which). Sequenced material: blood. This chain connects TRBV27 to TRBJ1-6. This CDR3 reads CASSAYVGSLHF.